This TCR beta chain appears in the sequencing data of a study of blood T cell repertoires in COVID-19. As handled by the study authors: Reference gene primers were amplified, and this amplification served to estimate nucleated cell counts. Data came from immunoSEQ multiplex PCR; TCRdb stores just in-frame clones and leaves some out. V, J and clone size are taken as reported in that table, and D and trimming were inferred from the DNA itself. The data show more than 300,000 clones, 88% seen once. This CDR3 is built from 12 residues. V gave up 8 bases and J gave up 4 bases; unmatched junction bases: 5. Germline V gene lookup returns CDR1 SQVTM and CDR2 ANQGSEA. Two consecutive negative NP/OP PCR tests, clearance, or resolved symptoms defined Cohort 3 recovery.

This clonotype originated in a woman under 30 who had recovered from COVID-19. The sample comprised PBMCs or T cells enriched from blood (not recorded which). V usage is TRBV29-1 and J usage is TRBJ2-3; the match to TRBD1 covers 8 bases. CDR3 in DNA: TGCAGCTCGTCAGGGGGCGCAGATACGCAGTATTTT. Residues: CSSSGGADTQYF.